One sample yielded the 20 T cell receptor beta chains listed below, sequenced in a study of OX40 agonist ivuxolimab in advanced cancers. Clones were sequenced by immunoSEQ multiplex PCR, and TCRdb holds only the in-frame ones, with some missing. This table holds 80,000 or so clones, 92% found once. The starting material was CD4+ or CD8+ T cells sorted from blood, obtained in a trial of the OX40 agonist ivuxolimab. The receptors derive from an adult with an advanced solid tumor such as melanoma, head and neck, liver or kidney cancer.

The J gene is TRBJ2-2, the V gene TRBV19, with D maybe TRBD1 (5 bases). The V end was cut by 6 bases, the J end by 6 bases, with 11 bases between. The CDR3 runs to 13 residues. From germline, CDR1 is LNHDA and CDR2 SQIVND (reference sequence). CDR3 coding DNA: TGTGCCAGTAGGAAAGGGGCCGCCGGGGAGCTGTTTTTT. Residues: CASRKGAAGELFF. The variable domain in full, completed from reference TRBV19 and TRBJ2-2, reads DGGITQSPKYLFRKEGQNVTLSCEQNLNHDAMYWYRQDPGQGLRLIYYSQIVNDFQKGDIAEGYSVSREKKESFPLTVTSAQKNPTAFYLCASRKGAAGELFFGEGSRLTVL.

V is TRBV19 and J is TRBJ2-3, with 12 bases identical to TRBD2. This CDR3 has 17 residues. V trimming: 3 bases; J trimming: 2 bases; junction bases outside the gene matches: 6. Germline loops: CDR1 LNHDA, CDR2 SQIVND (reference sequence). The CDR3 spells CASSIFTSGRTTDTQYF. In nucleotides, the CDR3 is TGTGCCAGTAGTATTTTCACTAGCGGGAGGACCACAGATACGCAGTATTTT.

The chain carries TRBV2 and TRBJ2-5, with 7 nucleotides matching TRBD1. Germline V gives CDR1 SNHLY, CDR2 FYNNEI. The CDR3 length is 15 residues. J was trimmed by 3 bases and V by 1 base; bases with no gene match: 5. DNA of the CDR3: TGTGCCAGCAGTGAAGGGCAGGGGGTGGAAGAGACCCAGTACTTC. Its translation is CASSEGQGVEETQYF. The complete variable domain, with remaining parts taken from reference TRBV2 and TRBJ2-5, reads EPEVTQTPSHQVTQMGQEVILRCVPISNHLYFYWYRQILGQKVEFLVSFYNNEISEKSEIFDDQFSVERPDGSNFTLKIRSTKLEDSAMYFCASSEGQGVEETQYFGPGTRLLVL.

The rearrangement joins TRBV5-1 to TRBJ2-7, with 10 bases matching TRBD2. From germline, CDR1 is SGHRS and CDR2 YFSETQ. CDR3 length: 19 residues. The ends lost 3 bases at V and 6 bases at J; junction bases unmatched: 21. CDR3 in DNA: TGCGCCAGCAGCTCCCTACCTTCTAGCGGGAGACTGGGAGCGGCCGAGCAGTACTTC. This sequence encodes CASSSLPSSGRLGAAEQYF.

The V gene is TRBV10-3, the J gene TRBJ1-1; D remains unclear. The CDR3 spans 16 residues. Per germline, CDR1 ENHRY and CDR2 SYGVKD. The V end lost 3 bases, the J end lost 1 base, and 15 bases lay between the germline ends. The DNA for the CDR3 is TGTGCCATCAGTGAACCCGGAAGAGGAGGGAACACTGAAGCTTTCTTT. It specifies CAISEPGRGGNTEAFF.

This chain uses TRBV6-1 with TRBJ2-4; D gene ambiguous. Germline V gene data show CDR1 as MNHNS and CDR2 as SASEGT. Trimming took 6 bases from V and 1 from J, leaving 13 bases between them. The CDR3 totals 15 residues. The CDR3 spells CASRILIRAKNIQYF. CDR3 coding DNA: TGTGCCAGCAGGATCCTCATTCGGGCCAAAAACATTCAGTACTTC.

The CDR3 DNA reads TGTGCCAGCAGCTCTACAGGGCAAGGAAGTGAAAAACTGTTTTTT. Encoded protein: CASSSTGQGSEKLFF. This chain uses TRBV5-4 with TRBJ1-4, with D perhaps matching TRBD1 (6 bases). This CDR3 is built from 15 residues. Deletions cut 3 bases from V and 7 bases from J, with 16 bases between. Germline values: CDR1 SGHNT, CDR2 YYREEE (reference sequence).

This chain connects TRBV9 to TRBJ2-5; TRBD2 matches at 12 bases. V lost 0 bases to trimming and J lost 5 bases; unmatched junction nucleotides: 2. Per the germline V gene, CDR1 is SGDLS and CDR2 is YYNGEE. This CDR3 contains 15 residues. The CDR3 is CASSVASGGAETQYF. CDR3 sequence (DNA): TGTGCCAGCAGCGTAGCTAGCGGGGGGGCGGAGACCCAGTACTTC.

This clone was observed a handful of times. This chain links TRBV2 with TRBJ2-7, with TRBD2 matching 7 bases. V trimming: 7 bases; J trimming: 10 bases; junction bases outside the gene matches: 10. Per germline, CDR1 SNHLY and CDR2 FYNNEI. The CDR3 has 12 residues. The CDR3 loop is CASTRTRAEQYF. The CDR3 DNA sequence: TGTGCCAGCACGAGGACTAGGGCGGAACAGTACTTC.

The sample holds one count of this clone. CDR3 region: CASSPTGGTNEKLFF. CDR3 coding DNA: TGTGCCAGCTCACCTACAGGGGGGACTAATGAAAAACTGTTTTTT. The chain employs TRBV18 and TRBJ1-4; 8 bases align to TRBD1. V lost 3 bases, J lost 2 bases, and 2 bases stayed unmatched. This CDR3 comprises 15 residues. CDR1 and CDR2 from the germline V gene are KGHSH and LQKENI.

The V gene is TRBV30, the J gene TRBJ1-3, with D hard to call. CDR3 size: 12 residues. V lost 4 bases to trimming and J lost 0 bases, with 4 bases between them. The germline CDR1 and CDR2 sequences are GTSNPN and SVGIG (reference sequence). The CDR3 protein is CAWIPSGNTIYF. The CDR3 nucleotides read TGTGCCTGGATCCCCTCTGGAAACACCATATATTTT.

The chain's CDR3 is CASSPDRGEKLFF. The DNA for the CDR3 is TGTGCCAGCAGCCCAGACAGGGGTGAAAAACTGTTTTTT. The V call is TRBV9, the J call TRBJ1-4; 8 positions agree with TRBD1. The V gene's germline CDR1 is SGDLS and CDR2 YYNGEE. V lost 4 bases to trimming and J lost 7 bases; unmatched junction nucleotides: 3. The CDR3 is 13 amino acids.

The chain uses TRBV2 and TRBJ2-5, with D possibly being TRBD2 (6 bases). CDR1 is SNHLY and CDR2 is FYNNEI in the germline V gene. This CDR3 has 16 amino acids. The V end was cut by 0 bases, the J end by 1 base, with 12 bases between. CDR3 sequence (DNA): TGTGCCAGCAGTGAAGCGCCTGGGGGGTTCCAAGAGACCCAGTACTTC. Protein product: CASSEAPGGFQETQYF.

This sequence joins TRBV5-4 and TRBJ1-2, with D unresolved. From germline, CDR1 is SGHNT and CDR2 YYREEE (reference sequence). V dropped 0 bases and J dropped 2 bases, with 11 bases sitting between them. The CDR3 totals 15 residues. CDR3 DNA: TGTGCCAGCAGCTTGGCCGGGAGTGGGAACTATGGCTACACCTTC. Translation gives CASSLAGSGNYGYTF.

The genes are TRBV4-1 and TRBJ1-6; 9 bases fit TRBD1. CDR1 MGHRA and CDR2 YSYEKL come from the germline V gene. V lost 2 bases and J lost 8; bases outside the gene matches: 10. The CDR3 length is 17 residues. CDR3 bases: TGCGCCAGCAGCCAAAGGGATCGGGACAGGGATTATTCACCCCTCCACTTT. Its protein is CASSQRDRDRDYSPLHF.

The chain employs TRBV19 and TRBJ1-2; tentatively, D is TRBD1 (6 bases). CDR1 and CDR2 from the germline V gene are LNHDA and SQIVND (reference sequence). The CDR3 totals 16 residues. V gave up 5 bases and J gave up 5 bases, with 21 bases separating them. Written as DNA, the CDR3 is TGTGCCAGTAGTCTGCAGGGGCGAGATTCTCAGTATGGCTACACCTTC. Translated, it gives CASSLQGRDSQYGYTF. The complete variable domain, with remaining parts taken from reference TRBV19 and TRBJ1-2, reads DGGITQSPKYLFRKEGQNVTLSCEQNLNHDAMYWYRQDPGQGLRLIYYSQIVNDFQKGDIAEGYSVSREKKESFPLTVTSAQKNPTAFYLCASSLQGRDSQYGYTFGSGTRLTVV.

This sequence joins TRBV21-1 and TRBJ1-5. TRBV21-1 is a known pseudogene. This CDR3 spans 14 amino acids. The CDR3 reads CASSKTRDNQPQHF. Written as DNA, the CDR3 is TGTGCCAGCAGCAAAACCCGAGACAATCAGCCCCAGCATTTT.

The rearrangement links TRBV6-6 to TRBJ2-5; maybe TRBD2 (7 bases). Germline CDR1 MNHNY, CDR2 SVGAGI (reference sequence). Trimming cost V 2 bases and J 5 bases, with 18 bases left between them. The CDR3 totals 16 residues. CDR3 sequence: CASSYPRGGVEETQYF. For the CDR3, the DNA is TGTGCCAGCAGTTACCCCAGAGGGGGGGTGGAGGAGACCCAGTACTTC.

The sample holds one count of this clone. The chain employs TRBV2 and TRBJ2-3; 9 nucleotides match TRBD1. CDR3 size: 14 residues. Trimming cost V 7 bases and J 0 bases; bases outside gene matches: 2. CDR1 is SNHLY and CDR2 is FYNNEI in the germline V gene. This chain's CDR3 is CASTGTGSTDTQYF. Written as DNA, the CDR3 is TGTGCCAGCACCGGGACAGGGAGCACAGATACGCAGTATTTT.

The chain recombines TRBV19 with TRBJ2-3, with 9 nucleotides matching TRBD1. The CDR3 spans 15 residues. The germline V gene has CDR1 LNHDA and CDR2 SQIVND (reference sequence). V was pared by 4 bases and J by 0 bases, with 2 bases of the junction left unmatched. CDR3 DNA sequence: TGTGCCAGTAGTAGGACAGGGGAGAGCACAGATACGCAGTATTTT. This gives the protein CASSRTGESTDTQYF.